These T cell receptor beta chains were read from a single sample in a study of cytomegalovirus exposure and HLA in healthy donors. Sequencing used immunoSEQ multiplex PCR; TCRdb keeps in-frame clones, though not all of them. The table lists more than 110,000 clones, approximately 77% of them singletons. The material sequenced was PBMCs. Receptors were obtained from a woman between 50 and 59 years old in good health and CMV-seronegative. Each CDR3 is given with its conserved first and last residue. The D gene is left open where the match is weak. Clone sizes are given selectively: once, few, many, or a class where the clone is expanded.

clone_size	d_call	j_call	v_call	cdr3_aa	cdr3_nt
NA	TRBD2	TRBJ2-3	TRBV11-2	CASSLHGTSGGVGTDTQYF	TGTGCCAGCAGCTTGCACGGGACTAGCGGGGGGGTGGGCACAGATACGCAGTATTTT
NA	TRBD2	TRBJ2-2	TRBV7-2	CASSPPTSFTGELFF	TGTGCCAGCAGCCCCCCGACTAGCTTTACCGGGGAGCTGTTTTTT
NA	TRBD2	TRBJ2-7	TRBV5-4	CASSSRLAGSHEQYF	TGTGCCAGCAGCTCCCGACTAGCGGGGAGCCACGAGCAGTACTTC
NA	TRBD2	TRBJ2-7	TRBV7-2	CASSPSLAGGEQYF	TGTGCCAGCAGCCCTTCGCTAGCGGGGGGCGAGCAGTACTTC
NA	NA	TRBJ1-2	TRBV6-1	CASTAAGVNYGYTF	TGTGCCAGCACGGCGGCAGGGGTCAACTATGGCTACACCTTC
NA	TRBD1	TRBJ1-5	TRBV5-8	CASSLGGTGSGEPQHF	TGTGCCAGCAGCCTCGGTGGGACAGGGAGTGGGGAGCCCCAGCATTTT
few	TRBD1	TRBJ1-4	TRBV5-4	CASSTGQVEKLFF	TGTGCCAGCAGCACGGGACAGGTGGAAAAACTGTTTTTT
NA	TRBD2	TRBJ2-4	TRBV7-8	CASSPGLAGKNIQYF	TGTGCCAGCAGCCCAGGACTAGCGGGCAAAAACATTCAGTACTTC
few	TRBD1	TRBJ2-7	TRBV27	CASSFRDRVYEQYF	TGTGCCAGCAGTTTCCGGGACAGGGTCTACGAGCAGTACTTC
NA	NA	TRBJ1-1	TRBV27	CASSLLGGNTEAFF	TGTGCCAGCAGTTTATTAGGGGGTAACACTGAAGCTTTCTTT
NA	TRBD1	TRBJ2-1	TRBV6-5	CASSSGQGAGNEQFF	TGTGCCAGCAGTTCGGGACAGGGGGCTGGCAATGAGCAGTTCTTC
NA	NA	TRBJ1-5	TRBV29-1	CSVLTDEGKPQHF	TGCAGCGTCTTGACAGACGAAGGGAAGCCCCAGCATTTT
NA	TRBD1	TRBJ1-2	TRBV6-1	CASIETPGQNYGYTF	TGTGCCAGCATCGAAACTCCGGGACAGAACTATGGCTACACCTTC
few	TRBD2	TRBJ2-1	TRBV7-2	CASSSISGGAYDEQFF	TGTGCCAGCAGCTCGATTAGCGGGGGGGCCTACGATGAGCAGTTCTTC
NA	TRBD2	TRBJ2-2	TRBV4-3	CASSQETSGGGTGELFF	TGCGCCAGCAGCCAGGAGACTAGCGGGGGGGGCACCGGGGAGCTGTTTTTT
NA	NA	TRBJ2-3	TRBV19	CASSSGGATDTQYF	TGTGCCAGTAGTAGTGGCGGGGCCACAGATACGCAGTATTTT
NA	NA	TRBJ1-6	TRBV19	CASSIQGSSYNSPLHF	TGTGCCAGTAGTATACAGGGGAGCTCCTATAATTCACCCCTCCACTTT
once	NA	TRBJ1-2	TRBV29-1	CSAAEYNYGYTF	TGCAGCGCTGCGGAGTATAACTATGGCTACACCTTC
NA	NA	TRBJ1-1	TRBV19	CASSDRGGRSEAFF	TGTGCCAGTAGTGATAGGGGGGGTAGATCTGAAGCTTTCTTT
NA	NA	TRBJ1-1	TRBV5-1	CASTATGMNTEAFF	TGCGCCAGCACCGCGACCGGGATGAACACTGAAGCTTTCTTT
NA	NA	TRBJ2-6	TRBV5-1	CASSLSSFLGANVLTF	TGCGCCAGCAGCTTATCGAGTTTCCTTGGGGCCAACGTCCTGACTTTC
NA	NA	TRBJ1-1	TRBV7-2	CASSLRRGEAFF	TGTGCCAGCAGCTTACGCCGCGGTGAAGCTTTCTTT
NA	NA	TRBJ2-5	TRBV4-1	CASSATGGETQYF	TGCGCCAGCAGCGCAACGGGTGGAGAGACCCAGTACTTC
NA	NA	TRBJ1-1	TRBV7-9	CASSLNRGNTEAFF	TGTGCCAGCAGCTTAAATCGGGGGAACACTGAAGCTTTCTTT
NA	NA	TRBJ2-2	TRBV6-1	CASTRESPNTGELFF	TGTGCCAGCACCCGGGAGAGTCCGAACACCGGGGAGCTGTTTTTT
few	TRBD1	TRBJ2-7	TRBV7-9	CASSPRTGGYEQYF	TGTGCCAGCAGCCCGAGGACAGGGGGCTACGAGCAGTACTTC
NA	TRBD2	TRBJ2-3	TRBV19	CASRKIAGVASTDTQYF	TGTGCCAGTAGGAAAATAGCGGGGGTCGCTAGCACAGATACGCAGTATTTT
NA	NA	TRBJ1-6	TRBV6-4	CARARYSRYNSPLHF	TGTGCCAGAGCGAGGTATAGTCGGTATAATTCACCCCTCCACTTT
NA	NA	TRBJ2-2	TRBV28	CASSLVGVFPGELFF	TGTGCCAGCAGTTTGGTAGGGGTTTTTCCCGGGGAGCTGTTTTTT
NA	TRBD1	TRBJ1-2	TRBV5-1	CASSLVAGGNYGYTF	TGCGCCAGCAGCTTGGTAGCAGGGGGAAACTATGGCTACACCTTC
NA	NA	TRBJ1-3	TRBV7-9	CASSETGLPGNTIYF	TGTGCCAGCAGCGAAACAGGGCTCCCTGGAAACACCATATATTTT
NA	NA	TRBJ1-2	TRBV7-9	CASSPQGLHGYTF	TGTGCCAGCAGCCCTCAGGGGTTACACGGCTACACCTTC
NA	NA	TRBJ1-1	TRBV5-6	CASSSLAQQIF	TGTGCCAGCAGCTCCCTGGCACAACAAATCTTT
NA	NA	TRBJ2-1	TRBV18	CASSPSDSSPEQFF	TGTGCCAGCTCACCCTCTGACAGCTCCCCGGAGCAGTTCTTC
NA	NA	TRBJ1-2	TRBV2	CASSYEQGSYGYTF	TGTGCCAGCAGCTACGAACAGGGTTCCTATGGCTACACCTTC
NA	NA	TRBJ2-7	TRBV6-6	CASSSEGADSYEQYF	TGTGCCAGCAGTTCCGAAGGGGCGGATAGCTACGAGCAGTACTTC
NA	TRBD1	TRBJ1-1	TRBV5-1	CASSLPGQVGTEAFF	TGCGCCAGCAGCTTGCCGGGACAGGTCGGCACTGAAGCTTTCTTT